These T cell receptor beta chains were read from a single sample in a study of T cells in Graves' hyperthyroidism and ophthalmopathy. TCRdb fed the multiplex PCR reads into MiXCR, producing one record per CDR3 protein. Of hundreds of thousands of distinct CDR3 sequences in the sample, approximately 18% were seen once. Sequencing was carried out using blood. Source of these receptors: a man aged 50 to 60 with Graves' ophthalmopathy. Both conserved end residues are part of each CDR3. Fields, in order: D gene, clone size, V gene, J gene, CDR3 DNA, CDR3 protein. A D gene is named only where the DNA matches it firmly. The size entry is marked missing in some rows and otherwise reads once, few, many or a size class.

-	many	TRBV7-2	TRBJ2-1	TGTGCCAGCAGCCCCCAAGGAACTAGAGGGGCTTACAATGAGCAGTTCTTC	CASSPQGTRGAYNEQFF
-	-	TRBV6-4	TRBJ2-1	TGTGCCAAGGCTAGAGGCAATGAGCAGTTCTTC	CAKARGNEQFF
TRBD2	-	TRBV3-1	TRBJ2-1	TGTGCCAGCAGCCAAGTCCTAGCGGTCTCCTACAATGAGCAGTTCTTC	CASSQVLAVSYNEQFF
-	few	TRBV20-1	TRBJ1-4	TGCGCGCAACCACGGGAAAAACTGTTTTTT	CAQPREKLFF
TRBD2	many	TRBV5-6	TRBJ2-3	TGTGCCAGCAGCTTGGGTTTTAGCGGGAGAGGCACAGATACGCAGTATTTT	CASSLGFSGRGTDTQYF
-	many	TRBV11-2	TRBJ2-3	TGTGCCAGCAGCCTTTATGGGAGGTTGGAAGATACGCAGTATTTT	CASSLYGRLEDTQYF
-	-	TRBV27	TRBJ1-1	TGTGCCAGCAGGGAGGGAAAGAACACTGAAGCTTTCTTT	CASREGKNTEAFF
TRBD2	-	TRBV6-1	TRBJ2-1	TGTGCCAGCAATCAAGTCGGACTAGCGGGAGGGCCCTCCTACAATGAGCAGTTCTTC	CASNQVGLAGGPSYNEQFF
-	many	TRBV28	TRBJ1-2	TGTGCCAGCAGTCAGAGACCCTATGGCTACACCTTC	CASSQRPYGYTF
-	few	TRBV4-2	TRBJ2-2	TGTGCCAGCAGCCCCCTCGGAGGGCCGGGCGGGGAGCTGTTTTTT	CASSPLGGPGGELFF
-	few	TRBV24-1	TRBJ2-7	TGTGCCACCAGTGATGCGGGTTACCTCGGGCAGTACTTC	CATSDAGYLGQYF
TRBD1	many	TRBV28	TRBJ2-1	TGTGCCAGCAGGCTAATGACAGGGAATTCGAATGAGCAGTTCTTC	CASRLMTGNSNEQFF
TRBD1	-	TRBV5-1	TRBJ2-3	TGCGCCAGCAGCGTGGCCCAGGGGGCATTGGCATCAGATACGCAGTATTTT	CASSVAQGALASDTQYF
TRBD1	many	TRBV18	TRBJ1-5	TGTGCCAGCTCACCGAGGGGACAGCCCAGCAATCAGCCCCAGCATTTT	CASSPRGQPSNQPQHF
TRBD1	-	TRBV24-1	TRBJ2-2	TGTGCCACCAGTGATGGACAGGGGAGCGCACGGGGCGGGGAGCTGTTTTTT	CATSDGQGSARGGELFF
-	many	TRBV6-1	TRBJ1-3	TGTGCCAGCAGTGAGAGGATAGACTCTGGAAACACCATATATTTT	CASSERIDSGNTIYF
TRBD1	many	TRBV20-1	TRBJ1-3	TGCAGTGCTCTAACAGGGGTCGGAAACACCATATATTTT	CSALTGVGNTIYF
TRBD2	many	TRBV12-3/TRBV12-4	TRBJ2-3	TGTGCCAGCAGTTTCTTGGCGGGAGCCTCAGATACGCAGTATTTT	CASSFLAGASDTQYF
TRBD2	many	TRBV6-1	TRBJ2-1	TGTGCCAGCAGTGGCAGACTAGCGTCTAGCAATGAGCAGTTCTTC	CASSGRLASSNEQFF
-	few	TRBV3-1	TRBJ1-3	TGTGCCAGCAGCCCGAGGGTTGCTGGAAACACCATATATTTT	CASSPRVAGNTIYF
-	many	TRBV13	TRBJ1-3	TGTGCCAGCAGCTTCTCTGGAAACACCATATATTTT	CASSFSGNTIYF
TRBD1	many	TRBV11-2	TRBJ2-4	TGTGCCAGCAGCAGGGACAGGAAAAACATTCAGTACTTC	CASSRDRKNIQYF
-	-	TRBV5-8	TRBJ1-1	TGTGCCAGCAGCTCGGAAGGCTTGGACACTGAAGCTTTCTTT	CASSSEGLDTEAFF
TRBD1	many	TRBV15	TRBJ2-1	TGTGCCACCAGCCTGGGACAGGGGAATGAGCAGTTCTTC	CATSLGQGNEQFF
TRBD1	-	TRBV20-1	TRBJ1-1	TGCAGTGCTAGAGTCAGGGGGCTTGGGACTGAAGCTTTCTTT	CSARVRGLGTEAFF
-	many	TRBV6-5	TRBJ1-1	TGTGCCAGCAGTTACTCCGACAGACCGAACACTGAAGCTTTCTTT	CASSYSDRPNTEAFF
-	few	TRBV10-1	TRBJ2-2	TGCGCCACCACATCAGACAGGAGCACCGGGGAGCTGTTTTTT	CATTSDRSTGELFF
-	few	TRBV18	TRBJ1-5	TGTGCCAGCTCACCACCGGACCCCCGAGGTTTATATCAGCCCCAGCATTTT	CASSPPDPRGLYQPQHF
-	-	TRBV7-9	TRBJ1-5	TGTGCCAGCAGCACAAGCACCGGGACACCTAGCAATCAGCCCCAGCATTTT	CASSTSTGTPSNQPQHF
-	few	TRBV6-1	TRBJ2-7	TGTGCCAGCAGTAGGACAGGGAGGGACTACGAGCAGTACTTC	CASSRTGRDYEQYF
TRBD1	-	TRBV28	TRBJ2-2	TGTGCCAGCAGTAAGACAGGGGCCGGCACCGGGGAGCTGTTTTTT	CASSKTGAGTGELFF
TRBD2	-	TRBV28	TRBJ2-1	TGTGCCAGCAGACTCGGGACTAGCGGGACCTACAATGAGCAGTTCTTC	CASRLGTSGTYNEQFF
-	few	TRBV5-1	TRBJ2-5	TGCGCCAGCAGCTCTGACAGCGTCCAAGAGACCCAGTACTTC	CASSSDSVQETQYF
-	once	TRBV7-2	TRBJ1-6	TGTGCCAGCAGCTTTACGGATTCACCCCTCCACTTT	CASSFTDSPLHF
TRBD1	many	TRBV30	TRBJ1-5	TGTGCCGGATCGGACAGGGGCAATCAGCCCCAGCATTTT	CAGSDRGNQPQHF
TRBD1	many	TRBV6-1	TRBJ1-2	TGTGCCAGCAGTTCAATCGGACAGGGTTATGGCTACACCTTC	CASSSIGQGYGYTF
TRBD2	-	TRBV5-1	TRBJ2-5	TGCGCCAGCAGCCAAGTGACTAGCGGGTTCCAGGAGACCCAGTACTTC	CASSQVTSGFQETQYF
TRBD2	many	TRBV6-1	TRBJ2-7	TGTGCCAGCAGTGGGTTTACGAGCGGGAGGTTTAACGAGCAGTACTTC	CASSGFTSGRFNEQYF
-	few	TRBV20-1	TRBJ2-7	TGCAGTGCTAGTAAGCGGCAAGGGATCTACGAGCAGTACTTC	CSASKRQGIYEQYF
-	-	TRBV28	TRBJ2-7	TGTGCCAGCAGATCTCCCGACAGCTACGAGCAGTACTTC	CASRSPDSYEQYF
TRBD2	few	TRBV7-9	TRBJ2-7	TGTGCCAGCAGACGAGGACTAGCCGAGACCTACGAGCAGTACTTC	CASRRGLAETYEQYF
-	few	TRBV24-1	TRBJ2-2	TGTGCCACCAGTGATTTCTCTACCTCGAACACCGGGGAGCTGTTTTTT	CATSDFSTSNTGELFF
TRBD1	few	TRBV20-1	TRBJ2-7	TGCAGTGCAAGATTGACAGGGAATAAATACGAGCAGTACTTC	CSARLTGNKYEQYF
-	-	TRBV28	TRBJ1-4	TGTGCCAGCAGTGAATTGGGTACTAATGAAAAACTGTTTTTT	CASSELGTNEKLFF
TRBD2	-	TRBV5-5	TRBJ2-2	TGTGCCAGCAGCGCAACTAGCGGCACCGGGGAGCTGTTTTTT	CASSATSGTGELFF
-	-	TRBV19	TRBJ2-7	TGTGCCAGTAGTATAGCGGGCTACACCTACGAGCAGTACTTC	CASSIAGYTYEQYF
TRBD1	many	TRBV20-1	TRBJ2-7	TGCAGTGCTCGGACAGGGAGCTCCTACGAGCAGTACTTC	CSARTGSSYEQYF
TRBD1	few	TRBV9	TRBJ1-2	TGTGCCAGCAGCGTAGCAGACAGGGTAACGCATTTGAGGGGCTACACCTTC	CASSVADRVTHLRGYTF
-	-	TRBV5-6	TRBJ2-2	TGTGCCAGCAGCTGGAGGGGGGGAAACACCGGGGAGCTGTTTTTT	CASSWRGGNTGELFF
-	few	TRBV6-1	TRBJ2-7	TGTGCCGTGCGGCGAGCGAGGGGAGGCTACGAGCAGTACTTC	CAVRRARGGYEQYF
-	many	TRBV28	TRBJ2-2	TGTGCCAGCACCAAACTGCCTACCGGGGAGCTGTTTTTT	CASTKLPTGELFF
TRBD1	many	TRBV5-1	TRBJ2-1	TGCGCCAGCAGGGCCGGGACAGGGACTTACAATGAGCAGTTCTTC	CASRAGTGTYNEQFF
TRBD2	-	TRBV20-1	TRBJ2-3	TGCAGTGCTCAGGGCGGGCTAGCGGGAGGGAGCACAGATACGCAGTATTTT	CSAQGGLAGGSTDTQYF